This TCR beta chain appears in the sequencing data of a study of cytomegalovirus exposure and HLA in healthy donors. Across the study: From donors who were HLA-typed, an early data release held 75 million to 85 million unique TCRs. In terms of ancestry, the Caucasian-associated cluster contained roughly four fifths of the 300 to 400 genotyped donors.

PCR involved 60 Vbeta and 13 Jbeta primers. Sequencing was performed with immunoSEQ multiplex PCR; in TCRdb, only in-frame clones are kept and a portion is missing. The sample consists of about 120,000 clones, approximately 79% of them appearing once. There are 12 residues in the CDR3. V lost 0 bases and J lost 8, with 7 bases in between. Germline-derived CDR1 and CDR2 are MNHEY and SVGAGI. This clonotype was sampled from a man aged 25-45 years in good health and CMV-seronegative. What was sequenced was PBMCs. The chain combines TRBV6-5 with TRBJ1-1; TRBD1 is a possible D gene (6 bases). The CDR3: CASSYSTGEAFF. The DNA of the CDR3 is TGTGCCAGCAGTTACTCAACAGGGGAAGCTTTCTTT.